Sequencing of this T cell receptor (beta chain) was carried out in a study of CD8 T cells in ankylosing spondylitis. The table lists this clonotype with a few counts. From the 5' RACE reads, TCRdb called clonotypes with MiXCR, one entry per CDR3 protein. The table records 380,000 or so distinct CDR3 sequences, around 20% of them present only once. The V end was cut by 6 bases, the J end by 5 bases, with 12 bases between. The CDR3 runs 12 residues. Germline lookup yields CDR1 SQVTM and CDR2 ANQGSEA. The sequenced sample consisted of blood, either unsorted or a sorted T cell fraction (not recorded which). J is TRBJ2-3 and V is TRBV29-1; tentative D call: TRBD2 (6 bases). The source is a male donor with ankylosing spondylitis or in good health (not recorded which). CDR3 in DNA: TGCAGCGTATGGGGGGTCGGAGATACGCAGTATTTT. This codes for CSVWGVGDTQYF.